This entry concerns a single TCR beta chain. V was cut by 4 bases and J by 0 bases, with 18 bases left in between. The CDR3 sequence is 17 residues long. CDR1 and CDR2 (germline): MNHEY, SMNVEV (reference sequence). Sequenced by immunoSEQ multiplex PCR; TCRdb stores in-frame clones only, minus some. Here the sample spans tens of thousands of clones, approximately 93% being singletons. The record originates from a study of control samples from healthy donors and cancer patients. The rearrangement joins TRBV27 to TRBJ1-1; D remains unclear. This clonotype was obtained from a woman aged 35 to 49 with lung cancer. Sequencing was carried out using PBMCs. As DNA, the CDR3 is TGTGCCAGCAGTTCATCGCGAACAGTTCCGATGAACACTGAAGCTTTCTTT. This translates into CASSSSRTVPMNTEAFF.